These 24 T cell receptor beta chains were all obtained from the same sample, sequenced in a study of T cell changes during pregnancy in multiple sclerosis (dated by TCRdb to between 2017 and 2020). Receptors were amplified or captured by the immunoSEQ multiplex PCR assay. What TCRdb holds here is the immuneACCESS table cut down to in-frame rearrangements. Part of the clones is not present; checked against another copy, under half of the missing clones reflect an unresolved V gene, and the others are unexplained. Counted in this sample were 90,000 to 120,000 clones; 85% to 95% of them appeared once. The biggest ten clones account for 0.65% to 0.9% of the sample. The specimen was peripheral blood, collected in the third trimester of pregnancy. The receptors here all came from a female donor in good health, enrolled as a control in a pregnancy study.

This rearrangement joins TRBV7-2 to TRBJ2-1; D gene uncertain. The germline CDR1 and CDR2 sequences are SGHTA and FQGNSA. This CDR3 is 14 amino acids long. Trimming shortened V by 5 bases and J by 9 bases, and 17 bases separated the two germline ends. CDR3 coding DNA: TGTGCCAGCAGCCGAGCAAACACTGCTAGTGAGCAGTTCTTC. Its translation is CASSRANTASEQFF.

This chain uses TRBV6-5 with TRBJ2-7; D is undetermined. The CDR3 contains 13 residues. Germline CDR1 reads MNHEY; CDR2 reads SVGAGI. Trimming took 6 bases from V and 0 from J, leaving 9 bases between them. In nucleotides, the CDR3 is TGTGCCAGCAGCCTCGGGTTCTCCTACGAGCAGTACTTC. It is translated as CASSLGFSYEQYF.

The chain has TRBV7-2 and TRBJ2-6; TRBD2 aligns across 9 bases. J was trimmed by 0 bases and V by 3 bases; bases with no gene match: 3. Looked up from germline, CDR1 is SGHTA and CDR2 is FQGNSA. This CDR3 is built from 17 residues. The DNA for the CDR3 is TGTGCCAGCAGCTTGGGCGGGGGGGCCTCTGGGGCCAACGTCCTGACTTTC. This sequence encodes CASSLGGGASGANVLTF.

This clone appeared once. This chain joins TRBV18 and TRBJ1-1, with 7 bases aligning to TRBD1. The germline gives CDR1 KGHSH, CDR2 LQKENI. This CDR3 region has 15 residues. V was clipped by 3 bases and J by 4 bases; unmatched bases: 8. The CDR3 here is CASSPQQGLGTEAFF. For the CDR3, the DNA is TGTGCCAGCTCACCCCAACAGGGGTTGGGCACTGAAGCTTTCTTT.

V usage is TRBV19 and J usage is TRBJ1-5, with 9 bases matching TRBD1. V gave up 9 bases and J gave up 4 bases; unmatched junction bases: 4. CDR3 size: 13 residues. Germline V gene data show CDR1 as LNHDA and CDR2 as SQIVND (reference sequence). CDR3 bases: TGTGCCAGCTGGGGACAGGGAAATCAGCCCCAGCATTTT. Its translation is CASWGQGNQPQHF.

The chain joins TRBV6-5 to TRBJ1-1; the D is unclear. CDR1 is MNHEY, CDR2 SVGAGI, per germline. This CDR3 is 15 amino acids long. Deletions cut 0 bases from V and 4 bases from J, with 12 bases between. This CDR3 is CASSYSAGLGTEAFF. In DNA, the CDR3 is TGTGCCAGCAGTTACTCGGCGGGGTTGGGCACTGAAGCTTTCTTT.

The genes are TRBV7-8 and TRBJ2-7, with 7 positions matching TRBD2. This CDR3 comprises 14 residues. V shed 3 bases, J shed 3 bases, and the junction held 5 bases outside the gene matches. Germline lookup yields CDR1 SGHVS and CDR2 FQNEAQ. The CDR3 protein is CASSFRDYNYEQYF. CDR3 DNA sequence: TGTGCCAGCAGCTTCCGGGACTACAACTACGAGCAGTACTTC.

J is TRBJ2-1 and V is TRBV13, with a possible D match to TRBD1 (6 bases). CDR3 length: 13 residues. Per the germline V gene, CDR1 is PRHDT and CDR2 is FYEKMQ (reference sequence). V was cut by 10 bases and J by 7 bases, with 17 bases left in between. CDR3 DNA sequence: TGTGCCACCCTCAGGGGATTTGGGAATGAGCAGTTCTTC. Protein sequence: CATLRGFGNEQFF.

This rearrangement joins TRBV5-1 to TRBJ2-3, with D possibly TRBD1 on 6 matching bases. Germline assignment: CDR1 SGHRS and CDR2 YFSETQ. The V and J ends lost 4 bases and 0 bases respectively, with 12 bases between them. The CDR3 consists of 15 residues. The CDR3 region has the DNA TGCGCCAGCAGCCCTGGACAGTCTAGCACAGATACGCAGTATTTT. Amino acid sequence: CASSPGQSSTDTQYF.

This rearrangement joins TRBV9 to TRBJ1-4, with no clear D. Trimming removed 0 bases from V and 4 bases from J, with 10 bases in between. Germline V gene sequence: CDR1 SGDLS, CDR2 YYNGEE. CDR3 length equals 15 residues. CDR3 in amino acids: CASSVGRGINEKLFF. CDR3 nucleotides: TGTGCCAGCAGCGTAGGAAGAGGGATTAATGAAAAACTGTTTTTT.

The chain employs TRBV27 and TRBJ2-7, with 7 bases that match TRBD1. The trim removed 5 bases at V and 3 bases at J, leaving 13 bases unmatched. This CDR3 comprises 16 residues. Germline CDR1 and CDR2: MNHEY and SMNVEV (reference sequence). The chain's CDR3 is CASSPFIIGTDYEQYF. As DNA, the CDR3 is TGTGCCAGCAGTCCCTTCATTATAGGGACAGACTACGAGCAGTACTTC.

This clone was found once. The gene calls are TRBV30 and TRBJ1-5, with D perhaps matching TRBD1 (5 bases). Trimming removed 0 bases from V and 7 bases from J, with 10 bases in between. This CDR3 is 13 amino acids long. CDR1 is GTSNPN and CDR2 is SVGIG in the germline V gene (reference sequence). CDR3 sequence: CAWSVRGLQPQHF. The CDR3 region has the DNA TGTGCCTGGAGTGTTAGGGGACTACAGCCCCAGCATTTT.

This sequence joins TRBV5-1 and TRBJ2-7; 10 bases fit TRBD1. V was clipped by 0 bases and J by 2 bases; unmatched bases: 2. The CDR3 extends over 15 amino acids. CDR1 is SGHRS, CDR2 YFSETQ, per germline. CDR3 in DNA: TGCGCCAGCAGCTTGGGGACAGGGGGGGCCTACGAGCAGTACTTC. It specifies CASSLGTGGAYEQYF.

This chain links TRBV13 with TRBJ2-5, with TRBD2 matching 8 bases. Losses at the gene ends were 2 bases for V and 5 bases for J; bases not matched to a gene: 7. Germline CDR1 PRHDT, CDR2 FYEKMQ (reference sequence). The CDR3 consists of 15 residues. In DNA, the CDR3 is TGTGCCAGCAGCTTATTGGGCGGCGGGGGGGAGACCCAGTACTTC. This encodes CASSLLGGGGETQYF.

V is TRBV6-5 and J is TRBJ1-1; weak D call: TRBD1 (6 bases). Trimming took off 6 bases at V and 0 bases at J, with 11 bases between the two ends. This CDR3 is 14 amino acids long. In germline, CDR1 is MNHEY, CDR2 SVGAGI. In DNA, the CDR3 is TGTGCCAGCAGCCCGGGACAACTGAACACTGAAGCTTTCTTT. Its protein product is CASSPGQLNTEAFF.

J is TRBJ1-6 and V is TRBV27; no firm D call. Germline CDR1 reads MNHEY; CDR2 reads SMNVEV (reference sequence). The CDR3 covers 16 residues. Trimming cost V 5 bases and J 0 bases, with 11 bases left between them. In nucleotides, the CDR3 is TGTGCCAGCAGTCGTGCGGCAAGCTCCTATAATTCACCCCTCCACTTT. Translating it yields CASSRAASSYNSPLHF.

The chain couples TRBV7-3 to TRBJ1-1; D remains unclear. CDR1 and CDR2 (germline): SGHTA, FQGTGA. Trimming stripped 3 bases from V and 0 bases from J, with 2 bases between. This CDR3 comprises 12 residues. DNA of the CDR3: TGTGCCAGCAGCTTTATGAACACTGAAGCTTTCTTT. Its translation is CASSFMNTEAFF.

The J gene is TRBJ1-6, the V gene TRBV5-6, with 7 bases fitting TRBD1. Trimming took 4 bases from V and 7 from J; bases not matched to a gene: 11. The CDR3 spans 16 residues. In germline, CDR1 is SGHDT, CDR2 YYEEEE. The CDR3 DNA follows: TGTGCCAGCAGCATAACAGACAGGGTTAGGAATTCACCCCTCCACTTT. As protein: CASSITDRVRNSPLHF.

This clone was recorded once. The chain carries TRBV7-2 and TRBJ1-1; 11 bases agree with TRBD1. The CDR3 consists of 15 residues. From germline, CDR1 is SGHTA and CDR2 FQGNSA. Trimming removed 5 bases from V and 4 bases from J; junction bases left unmatched: 6. The CDR3 bases are TGTGCCAGCAGCGGATGGGACAGGGGGAGCACTGAAGCTTTCTTT. Protein: CASSGWDRGSTEAFF.

The rearrangement joins TRBV5-5 to TRBJ1-4, with a weak D call TRBD1 (5 bases). V was trimmed by 0 bases and J by 4 bases, leaving 13 bases between them. Germline V gene lookup returns CDR1 SGHKS and CDR2 YYEKEE (reference sequence). CDR3 size: 16 residues. The CDR3 bases are TGTGCCAGCAGCTTGGTTCCGGGGGAAGTTAATGAAAAACTGTTTTTT. As protein: CASSLVPGEVNEKLFF.

The chain carries TRBV2 and TRBJ1-4; 8 bases are shared with TRBD1. Germline CDR1 and CDR2: SNHLY and FYNNEI. The ends lost 5 bases at V and 7 bases at J; junction bases unmatched: 9. The CDR3 has 15 residues. Here the CDR3 reads CASSRLQGGTEKLFF. The CDR3 DNA is TGTGCCAGCAGTCGTCTACAGGGGGGAACTGAAAAACTGTTTTTT.

This clone showed up just a few times. The chain carries TRBV30 and TRBJ1-6; D gene ambiguous. The germline V and J ends were trimmed by 4 bases and 0 bases, with 10 bases remaining between them. This CDR3 spans 15 amino acids. CDR1 is GTSNPN and CDR2 is SVGIG in the germline V gene (reference sequence). CDR3 in DNA: TGTGCCTGGAAAAAAGCTAGCTCCTATAATTCACCCCTCCACTTT. Amino acid sequence: CAWKKASSYNSPLHF.

The rearrangement uses TRBV9 and TRBJ1-1; 10 positions agree with TRBD1. CDR3 length equals 19 residues. The germline V gene encodes CDR1 SGDLS and CDR2 YYNGEE. V lost 4 bases to trimming and J lost 3 bases; unmatched junction nucleotides: 18. This chain's CDR3 is CASSNSGMGQGQTYTEAFF. The CDR3 DNA is TGTGCCAGCAGCAATTCAGGAATGGGACAGGGGCAAACATACACTGAAGCTTTCTTT.

The rearrangement uses TRBV7-8 and TRBJ1-2; the D gene is possibly TRBD1 (6 bases). The V end lost 5 bases, the J end lost 1 base, and 11 bases lay between the germline ends. This CDR3 contains 14 residues. Germline CDR1 is SGHVS and CDR2 is FQNEAQ. Here the CDR3 DNA reads TGTGCCAGCAGCCCAATCAGGGGTAACTATGGCTACACCTTC. This translates into CASSPIRGNYGYTF.